The 21 T cell receptor beta chains below all came from one sample that was sequenced in a study of T cells in localized non-small cell lung cancer. Measured with immunoSEQ multiplex PCR; TCRdb has only the in-frame clones, and not every one. The sample consists of 15,000 to 20,000 clones, around 88% of them appearing once. This specimen consisted of peripheral blood, obtained before any cancer treatment. The origin of the receptors is a male donor aged 60 or older with stage III lung adenocarcinoma.

In this sample, this clone turned up a few times. V and J are TRBV6-1 and TRBJ2-5; 8 bases agree with TRBD2. The trim removed 0 bases at V and 5 bases at J, leaving 11 bases unmatched. Germline V gene lookup returns CDR1 MNHNS and CDR2 SASEGT. This CDR3 is 17 amino acids long. CDR3 sequence reads: CASSEAARGGPWETQYF. DNA for the CDR3: TGTGCCAGCAGTGAAGCGGCCCGCGGGGGGCCCTGGGAGACCCAGTACTTC.

The V gene is TRBV5-1, the J gene TRBJ2-3; 7 bases agree with TRBD2. Germline assignment: CDR1 SGHRS and CDR2 YFSETQ. J gave up 0 bases and V 0 bases, and 4 bases lay outside the gene matches. This CDR3 is 16 amino acids long. The CDR3 here is CASSLARSGSTDTQYF. CDR3 nucleotide sequence: TGCGCCAGCAGCTTGGCCCGTAGCGGGAGCACAGATACGCAGTATTTT.

The V call is TRBV13, the J call TRBJ2-7; D is undetermined. CDR3 size: 11 residues. Trimming cost V 3 bases and J 8 bases, with 8 bases left between them. Germline V gene data show CDR1 as PRHDT and CDR2 as FYEKMQ (reference sequence). This CDR3 is CASSLAEKQYF. CDR3 nucleotides: TGTGCCAGCAGCTTGGCCGAGAAGCAGTACTTC.

The chain has TRBV5-1 and TRBJ1-4; 7 positions match TRBD1. There are 15 residues in the CDR3. The V gene's germline CDR1 is SGHRS and CDR2 YFSETQ. Trimming cost V 1 base and J 3 bases; bases outside gene matches: 3. The CDR3 sequence: CASSLTGAANEKLFF. CDR3 DNA: TGCGCCAGCAGCTTGACAGGGGCAGCTAATGAAAAACTGTTTTTT.

The genes are TRBV11-2 and TRBJ2-7; the D is unclear. Germline-derived CDR1 and CDR2 are SGHAT and FQNNGV. Trimming pared 0 bases from V and 4 bases from J, leaving 10 bases between. This CDR3 region has 14 residues. CDR3 in amino acids: CASSLDGVGYEQYF. For the CDR3, the DNA is TGTGCCAGCAGCTTAGATGGGGTTGGATACGAGCAGTACTTC.

This chain connects TRBV30 to TRBJ1-5; D is uncertain. CDR1 and CDR2 from the germline V gene are GTSNPN and SVGIG (reference sequence). V was trimmed by 0 bases and J by 1 base, leaving 16 bases between them. This CDR3 contains 17 residues. The CDR3 region is CAWSVRPSYPSNQPQHF. The CDR3 bases are TGTGCCTGGAGTGTTAGACCCTCTTACCCCAGCAATCAGCCCCAGCATTTT.

This chain uses TRBV10-3 with TRBJ1-1; D ambiguous. Trimming stripped 4 bases from V and 2 bases from J, with 8 bases between. Germline V gives CDR1 ENHRY, CDR2 SYGVKD. The CDR3 runs to 13 residues. The CDR3 here is CAISATVNTEAFF. The CDR3 nucleotides are TGTGCCATCAGTGCTACAGTAAACACTGAAGCTTTCTTT.

This chain connects TRBV7-2 to TRBJ2-1; no firm D call. Germline CDR1 and CDR2: SGHTA and FQGNSA. The length of the CDR3 is 14 residues. V gave up 0 bases and J gave up 0 bases, with 3 bases separating them. CDR3 in DNA: TGTGCCAGCAGCTTAGCGGGCTCCTACAATGAGCAGTTCTTC. This codes for CASSLAGSYNEQFF. Full variable domain (remainder filled in from reference TRBV7-2 and TRBJ2-1): GAGVSQSPSNKVTEKGKDVELRCDPISGHTALYWYRQSLGQGLEFLIYFQGNSAPDKSGLPSDRFSAERTGGSVSTLTIQRTQQEDSAVYLCASSLAGSYNEQFFGPGTRLTVL.

The rearrangement joins TRBV18 to TRBJ1-1; D perhaps matches TRBD1 (5 bases). The CDR3 contains 13 residues. Germline assignment: CDR1 KGHSH and CDR2 LQKENI. The ends were cut back, 6 bases at V and 2 bases at J, with 10 bases in the middle. The CDR3 protein is CASSPGGNTEAFF. The CDR3 DNA sequence: TGTGCCAGCTCTCCCGGGGGTAACACTGAAGCTTTCTTT.

The J gene is TRBJ2-7, the V gene TRBV7-3, with TRBD2 as a possible D gene (6 bases). The germline V gene encodes CDR1 SGHTA and CDR2 FQGTGA. The V gene lost 6 bases and the J gene lost 7 bases, with 19 bases spanning the gap. The CDR3 totals 14 residues. The CDR3 DNA is TGTGCCAGCAGTAGCGGCGCCTTGAATACTGAGCAGTACTTC. It yields the protein CASSSGALNTEQYF.

J is TRBJ2-7 and V is TRBV13; D possibly corresponds to TRBD2 (6 bases). V gave up 5 bases and J gave up 2 bases, with 16 bases separating them. In germline, CDR1 is PRHDT, CDR2 FYEKMQ (reference sequence). The CDR3 contains 15 residues. CDR3: CASSTPAGRPYEQYF. In DNA, the CDR3 is TGTGCCAGCAGCACCCCTGCGGGGCGGCCCTACGAGCAGTACTTC.

V and J are TRBV27 and TRBJ1-2; 7 nucleotides align to TRBD1. This CDR3 comprises 14 residues. Germline V lookup: CDR1 MNHEY, CDR2 SMNVEV (reference sequence). The J segment lost 4 bases and the V segment lost 5 bases, leaving 7 bases of the junction unmatched. The CDR3 reads CASSPDRALYGYTF. The DNA for the CDR3 is TGTGCCAGCAGTCCCGACAGGGCCCTCTATGGCTACACCTTC.

The CDR3 is CAWSVGDRAYSGNTIYF. Here the CDR3 DNA reads TGTGCCTGGAGTGTGGGGGACAGGGCCTACTCTGGAAACACCATATATTTT. V and J are TRBV30 and TRBJ1-3; TRBD1 matches 9 bases. This CDR3 is built from 17 residues. Germline lookup yields CDR1 GTSNPN and CDR2 SVGIG (reference sequence). The V gene end was trimmed by 0 bases and the J gene end by 0 bases; junction bases not matched to a gene: 6.

This chain links TRBV2 with TRBJ1-1; D call uncertain. The CDR3 has 12 residues. V was cut by 2 bases and J by 10 bases, with 11 bases left in between. The germline CDR1 and CDR2 sequences are SNHLY and FYNNEI. The CDR3 loop reads CASSEHTEGAFF. Here the CDR3 DNA reads TGTGCCAGCAGTGAACATACAGAGGGAGCTTTCTTT. Full variable domain (rest looked up from reference TRBV2 and TRBJ1-1): EPEVTQTPSHQVTQMGQEVILRCVPISNHLYFYWYRQILGQKVEFLVSFYNNEISEKSEIFDDQFSVERPDGSNFTLKIRSTKLEDSAMYFCASSEHTEGAFFGQGTRLTVV.

The chain uses TRBV19 and TRBJ2-7, with D unclear. The CDR3 is 15 amino acids. Looked up from germline, CDR1 is LNHDA and CDR2 is SQIVND (reference sequence). V lost 3 bases and J lost 4, with 16 bases in between. The CDR3, as DNA: TGTGCCAGTAGTATCACTTCGGTGGCCCCTTACGAGCAGTACTTC. It codes for CASSITSVAPYEQYF.

The chain combines TRBV12-5 with TRBJ2-1, with 13 bases aligning to TRBD2. CDR1 is LGHNT, CDR2 FRNRAP, per germline. The CDR3 is made up of 11 amino acids. V shed 8 bases, J shed 12 bases, and the junction held 1 base outside the gene matches. As DNA, the CDR3 is TGTGCTAGTCGACTAGCGGGGGGGCAGTTCTTC. Its translation: CASRLAGGQFF.

This rearrangement joins TRBV29-1 to TRBJ1-1, with D possibly TRBD1 on 5 matching bases. This CDR3 is built from 15 residues. The V end lost 2 bases, the J end lost 5 bases, and 18 bases lay between the germline ends. In germline, CDR1 is SQVTM, CDR2 ANQGSEA. The CDR3 loop reads CSVEKGTLGRTEAFF. For the CDR3, the DNA is TGCAGCGTTGAAAAAGGGACCCTCGGGAGGACTGAAGCTTTCTTT.

This rearrangement joins TRBV6-1 to TRBJ1-2; weak D call: TRBD1 (5 bases). From germline, CDR1 is MNHNS and CDR2 SASEGT. With 2 bases removed from V and 6 bases from J, the gap between germline ends came to 22 bases. The CDR3 is made up of 17 amino acids. The CDR3 sequence is CASSEMAGNSASDGYTF. DNA of the CDR3: TGTGCCAGCAGTGAAATGGCAGGGAATAGTGCGAGCGATGGCTACACCTTC.

In regard to this clone: Germline and junction disagree at one end, which may indicate a read error. The V call is TRBV9, the J call TRBJ1-4; D unclear. CDR1 and CDR2 from the germline V gene are SGDLS and YYNGEE. This CDR3 region has 14 residues. The CDR3 DNA is TGTGCCAGCGGCGTAAGACCTCTCGGGGAAAAACTGTTTTTT. Protein: CASGVRPLGEKLFF.

The rearrangement uses TRBV4-1 and TRBJ2-1, with 7 bases lining up with TRBD1. There are 17 residues in the CDR3. The J segment lost 7 bases and the V segment lost 0 bases, leaving 12 bases of the junction unmatched. CDR1 is MGHRA, CDR2 YSYEKL, per germline. CDR3 bases: TGCGCCAGCAGCCAAGATCTTTCAGGGGGACGCCTGAATGAGCAGTTCTTC. This sequence encodes CASSQDLSGGRLNEQFF.

The gene calls are TRBV5-4 and TRBJ1-2, with D maybe TRBD1 (5 bases). Germline-derived CDR1 and CDR2 are SGHNT and YYREEE (reference sequence). V gave up 0 bases and J gave up 4 bases, with 10 bases separating them. This CDR3 is built from 14 residues. The chain's CDR3 is CASSLGGDPYGYTF. The CDR3 region has the DNA TGTGCCAGCAGCTTGGGAGGGGACCCCTATGGCTACACCTTC.